The rows below give T cell receptor beta chains drawn from one sample of a study of CD8 T cells in Susac syndrome. TCRdb re-analysed the immunoSEQ multiplex PCR reads in MiXCR, keeping a single row per CDR3 protein. The table lists some 110,000 distinct CDR3 sequences, about 93% of them singletons, with about 0.3% in the top ten. Sequencing was done on a sample of CD8+ T cells from PBMCs. Receptors were obtained from a human donor with Susac syndrome. Both conserved end residues are part of each CDR3. D genes are given only for firm matches.

j_call v_call d_call cdr3_aa
TRBJ2-1 TRBV21-1 NA CASNHGQGHNEQFF
TRBJ2-1 TRBV20-1 NA CSARAFSISYNEQFF
TRBJ2-3 TRBV7-3 TRBD2 CASSSSGGRSDTQYF
TRBJ2-7 TRBV7-2 TRBD2 CASSQGLGGYEQYF
TRBJ2-7 TRBV11-2 NA CASSLIASEQYF
TRBJ2-7 TRBV21-1 NA CAKGEDRGMCEQYF
TRBJ1-1 TRBV20-1 NA CSFSEAFF
TRBJ1-1 TRBV12-3/TRBV12-4 NA CASSLGPGAFF
TRBJ2-7 TRBV12-3/TRBV12-4 TRBD1 CASRSSGQGTYEQYF
TRBJ2-1 TRBV24-1 TRBD1 CATSGDRDNEQFF
TRBJ1-2 TRBV21-1 NA CASTGGYTF
TRBJ1-5 TRBV9 NA CASSDTPHQPQHF
TRBJ2-1 TRBV5-4 TRBD2 CASTTSGGPRGQFF
TRBJ1-1 TRBV7-7 TRBD1 CASSQGEVAFF
TRBJ1-6 TRBV6-2/TRBV6-3 NA CASSYSVHLHF
TRBJ2-7 TRBV23-1 NA CASSQSCERVPYEQYF
TRBJ1-6 TRBV3-1 NA CASSQGTNNSPLHF
TRBJ1-6 TRBV3-1 NA CASSHRPGPFNSPLHF
TRBJ1-2 TRBV7-8 NA CASSSGPGPGYTF
TRBJ1-2 TRBV25-1 TRBD1 CASNSGTGGNGYTF
TRBJ2-3 TRBV5-5 NA CASSLVGTSTDTQYF
TRBJ2-4 TRBV7-9 NA CASSSTATENIQYF
TRBJ1-1 TRBV12-3/TRBV12-4 NA CASRLQGLNTEAFF
TRBJ2-5 TRBV7-2 NA CASSLSGSVGETQYF
TRBJ2-1 TRBV11-2 TRBD1 CASSLDPLQGDNEQFF
TRBJ2-7 TRBV13 NA CASSGTSGPYEQYF
TRBJ2-7 TRBV6-2/TRBV6-3 NA CASSYPLATAGYEQYF
TRBJ2-5 TRBV6-5 TRBD2 CASSSWEGLAQGETQYF
TRBJ2-7 TRBV20-1 NA CSANEDRRGYEQYF
TRBJ2-7 TRBV4-3 TRBD1 CASSLEYRTGAYEQYF
TRBJ1-6 TRBV19 NA CASTPGGRSPLHF
TRBJ1-6 TRBV27 NA CASSLWQTNSPLHF
TRBJ2-3 TRBV15 NA CATSTPLGSTDTQYF
TRBJ1-5 TRBV23-1 NA CASILQAPYSNQPQHF
TRBJ2-1 TRBV20-1 NA CSAETRDYNEQFF